The sequence of this TCR beta chain was determined in a study of shared clonotypes between healthy human individuals. Study-level findings and limits: Generally, naive subsets came out with larger estimated richness than memory subsets.

Assay: immunoSEQ multiplex PCR; the TCRdb copy retains only in-frame clones and omits some. Among over 100,000 clones listed, more than 65% were seen once. In regard to this clone: The antigen remains unidentified.

Trimming stripped 3 bases from V and 2 bases from J, with 8 bases between. Germline loops: CDR1 SNHLY, CDR2 FYNNEI. The CDR3 is 13 residues long. This receptor was taken from a young woman in good health. The chain is built from TRBV2 and TRBJ2-7; D unclear. The sequencing sample was made of memory CD8+ T cells sorted from blood. Subset given: CD45RO+ cells pooled with CCR7-negative TemRA cells. The CDR3: CASSDVRAYEQYF. CDR3 nucleotide sequence: TGTGCCAGCAGTGATGTCCGCGCCTACGAGCAGTACTTC.